One and the same sample provided the 18 T cell receptor beta chains below, sequenced in a study of blood T cell repertoires in COVID-19. TCRdb's copy holds only in-frame clones and misses some; the assay was immunoSEQ multiplex PCR. The table shows under 300,000 clones, with 88% occurring only once. Specimen: PBMCs or T cells enriched from blood (not recorded which). Receptor source: a woman between 40 and 50 years old with acute COVID-19.

This clone appeared a single time. V is TRBV7-8 and J is TRBJ2-2; 7 bases align to TRBD2. With V trimmed by 7 bases and J by 7 bases, 18 bases remained unmatched. The germline CDR1 and CDR2 sequences are SGHVS and FQNEAQ. CDR3 size: 17 residues. CDR3 coding DNA: TGTGCCAGCACCACTCTAGCGGTGGCCTACGGGGGCGGGGAGCTGTTTTTT. This gives the protein CASTTLAVAYGGGELFF. Looking up the rest from reference TRBV7-8 and TRBJ2-2 gives the full variable domain: GAGVSQSPRYKVAKRGQDVALRCDPISGHVSLFWYQQALGQGPEFLTYFQNEAQLDKSGLPSDRFFAERPEGSVSTLKIQRTQQEDSAVYLCASTTLAVAYGGGELFFGEGSRLTVL.

The sample holds one count of this clone. The V gene is TRBV7-7, the J gene TRBJ1-1; D is possibly TRBD1 (5 bases). The CDR3 is 14 residues long. The ends were cut back, 5 bases at V and 4 bases at J, with 14 bases in the middle. Germline loops: CDR1 SSHAT, CDR2 FNYEAQ (reference sequence). The CDR3 sequence is CASSPQPGGTEAFF. The CDR3 nucleotides are TGTGCCAGCAGCCCGCAACCGGGGGGCACTGAAGCTTTCTTT.

This chain connects TRBV3-1 (or the pseudogene TRBV3-2) to TRBJ2-7; 10 bases are a match to TRBD2. The germline CDR1 and CDR2 sequences are LGHDT and YNNKEL (reference sequence). The CDR3 extends over 22 amino acids. V shed 3 bases and J 2 bases; nucleotides not matched to a gene: 25. The CDR3 sequence is CASSHKKPFRAGGPERTYEQYF. CDR3 sequence (DNA): TGTGCCAGCAGCCATAAAAAGCCCTTTAGAGCGGGGGGGCCTGAGAGGACCTACGAGCAGTACTTC.

The V gene is TRBV4-3, the J gene TRBJ1-4, with D hard to call. V gave up 1 base and J gave up 7 bases, with 13 bases separating them. CDR1 is LGHNA and CDR2 is YSLEER in the germline V gene. The CDR3 covers 15 residues. As DNA, the CDR3 is TGCGCCAGCAGCCAAGGCTCGGCAGCGGCTGAAAAACTGTTTTTT. Residues: CASSQGSAAAEKLFF.

The chain is built from TRBV7-2 and TRBJ1-1, with TRBD1 identical over 9 bases. CDR1 is SGHTA, CDR2 FQGNSA, per germline. With V trimmed by 3 bases and J by 5 bases, 7 bases remained unmatched. This CDR3 is built from 15 residues. The chain's CDR3 is CASSFGTGRVTEAFF. In nucleotides, the CDR3 is TGTGCCAGCAGCTTCGGGACAGGGAGGGTGACTGAAGCTTTCTTT.

The genes are TRBV19 and TRBJ1-5, with 7 bases matching TRBD1. CDR1 is LNHDA and CDR2 is SQIVND in the germline V gene (reference sequence). V lost 4 bases and J lost 4; bases outside the gene matches: 7. This CDR3 spans 15 amino acids. The DNA for the CDR3 is TGTGCCAGTAGTAGCTTAGCAGGGGGGAATCAGCCCCAGCATTTT. Encoded protein: CASSSLAGGNQPQHF. Full variable domain (missing parts from reference TRBV19 and TRBJ1-5): DGGITQSPKYLFRKEGQNVTLSCEQNLNHDAMYWYRQDPGQGLRLIYYSQIVNDFQKGDIAEGYSVSREKKESFPLTVTSAQKNPTAFYLCASSSLAGGNQPQHFGDGTRLSIL.

This chain connects TRBV2 to TRBJ2-7; 7 bases fit TRBD1. Trimming removed 4 bases from V and 0 bases from J; junction bases left unmatched: 6. The CDR3 loop spans 15 amino acids. Per germline, CDR1 SNHLY and CDR2 FYNNEI. The CDR3: CASSVGQGVSYEQYV. CDR3 nucleotide sequence: TGTGCCAGCAGTGTGGGGCAGGGGGTCTCCTACGAGCAGTACGTC.

This chain connects TRBV5-1 to TRBJ2-1, with 10 bases matching TRBD2. V was pared by 4 bases and J by 5 bases, with 12 bases of the junction left unmatched. The CDR3 is 17 amino acids. In germline, CDR1 is SGHRS, CDR2 YFSETQ. DNA of the CDR3: TGCGCCAGCAGCCCGGCCCTAGCGGGGGAGTTGAACAATGAGCAGTTCTTC. This gives the protein CASSPALAGELNNEQFF.

The chain carries TRBV5-1 and TRBJ2-2; D perhaps matches TRBD1 (5 bases). The germline V and J ends were trimmed by 4 bases and 4 bases, with 8 bases remaining between them. CDR1 is SGHRS, CDR2 YFSETQ, per germline. The length of the CDR3 is 13 residues. The CDR3 bases are TGCGCCAGCAGCCCGGACATCACCGGGGAGCTGTTTTTT. It codes for CASSPDITGELFF.

The chain joins TRBV6-2 or TRBV6-3 to TRBJ2-7; 7 nucleotides match TRBD1. Trimming cost V 2 bases and J 0 bases; bases outside gene matches: 4. CDR1 is MNHEY, CDR2 SVGEGT, per germline. The CDR3 length is 15 residues. The DNA of the CDR3 is TGTGCCAGCAGTTACAGTGGGGACAGCTCCTACGAGCAGTACGTC. Protein sequence: CASSYSGDSSYEQYV.

The chain links TRBV10-3 to TRBJ1-6; weak D call: TRBD1 (5 bases). V was trimmed by 2 bases and J by 7 bases, leaving 9 bases between them. The CDR3 extends over 14 amino acids. The V gene's germline CDR1 is ENHRY and CDR2 SYGVKD. CDR3 loop: CAISEGGINSPLHF. The CDR3 DNA is TGTGCCATCAGTGAGGGGGGGATCAATTCACCCCTCCACTTT.

This chain connects TRBV5-4 to TRBJ2-1; 7 bases map to TRBD2. Germline V lookup: CDR1 SGHNT, CDR2 YYREEE (reference sequence). The junction had 14 bases not matched to a gene; V was cut back by 7 bases and J by 10 bases. CDR3 length: 14 amino acids. CDR3 residues: CASSPTSSHGEQFF. The CDR3 nucleotides read TGTGCCAGCTCGCCGACTAGCTCCCACGGGGAGCAGTTCTTC.

The V and J genes are TRBV6-6 and TRBJ1-5; 7 bases align to TRBD1. The V segment lost 6 bases and the J segment 3 bases; nucleotides outside the gene matches: 11. This CDR3 spans 16 amino acids. Germline V gene lookup returns CDR1 MNHNY and CDR2 SVGAGI (reference sequence). The DNA for the CDR3 is TGTGCCAGCAGCATAAGCAACGGACAGGCCAATCAGCCCCAGCATTTT. Amino acid sequence: CASSISNGQANQPQHF.

The V and J genes are TRBV7-9 and TRBJ1-2, with TRBD1 matching 8 bases. The germline V gene encodes CDR1 SEHNR and CDR2 FQNEAQ (reference sequence). J gave up 5 bases and V 4 bases, and 9 bases lay outside the gene matches. The CDR3 contains 15 residues. The CDR3 loop reads CASSSPRDRSYGYTF. CDR3 nucleotide sequence: TGTGCCAGCAGCTCGCCCCGGGACAGGTCTTATGGCTACACCTTC. Full variable domain (rest looked up from reference TRBV7-9 and TRBJ1-2): DTGVSQNPRHKITKRGQNVTFRCDPISEHNRLYWYRQTLGQGPEFLTYFQNEAQLEKSRLLSDRFSAERPKGSFSTLEIQRTEQGDSAMYLCASSSPRDRSYGYTFGSGTRLTVV.

The CDR3 sequence: CAISGVPGDEQYF. The CDR3 nucleotides read TGTGCCATCTCAGGGGTTCCTGGGGACGAGCAGTACTTC. This sequence joins TRBV10-3 and TRBJ2-7; D is perhaps TRBD1 (6 bases). The CDR3 length is 13 residues. Trimming removed 8 bases from V and 5 bases from J, with 16 bases in between. Germline CDR1 and CDR2: ENHRY and SYGVKD.

This clone appeared once. The CDR3 sequence: CASRPSHGQAVEGYTF. The CDR3 DNA sequence: TGTGCCAGCAGACCCTCACATGGACAGGCGGTCGAAGGCTACACCTTC. The genes are TRBV28 and TRBJ1-2; TRBD1 agrees at 7 bases. Germline V gene data show CDR1 as MDHEN and CDR2 as SYDVKM. After removal of 6 bases from V and 8 bases from J, the junction contained 18 bases not matched to a gene. There are 16 residues in the CDR3.

This chain joins TRBV7-2 and TRBJ1-5, with 7 bases identical to TRBD1. The CDR3 is made up of 15 amino acids. Germline CDR1 and CDR2: SGHTA and FQGNSA. The ends lost 4 bases at V and 2 bases at J; junction bases unmatched: 5. The CDR3 sequence is CASSYYRGGNQPQHF. The CDR3 nucleotides read TGTGCCAGCAGCTATTACAGGGGAGGCAATCAGCCCCAGCATTTT.

The chain carries TRBV4-1 and TRBJ1-2; D uncertain. This CDR3 is built from 12 residues. Trimming took off 5 bases at V and 10 bases at J, with 14 bases between the two ends. The germline V gene encodes CDR1 MGHRA and CDR2 YSYEKL. CDR3 sequence (DNA): TGCGCCAGCAGCGGGTGGGGAGGTGCCTACACCTTC. Translated, it gives CASSGWGGAYTF.